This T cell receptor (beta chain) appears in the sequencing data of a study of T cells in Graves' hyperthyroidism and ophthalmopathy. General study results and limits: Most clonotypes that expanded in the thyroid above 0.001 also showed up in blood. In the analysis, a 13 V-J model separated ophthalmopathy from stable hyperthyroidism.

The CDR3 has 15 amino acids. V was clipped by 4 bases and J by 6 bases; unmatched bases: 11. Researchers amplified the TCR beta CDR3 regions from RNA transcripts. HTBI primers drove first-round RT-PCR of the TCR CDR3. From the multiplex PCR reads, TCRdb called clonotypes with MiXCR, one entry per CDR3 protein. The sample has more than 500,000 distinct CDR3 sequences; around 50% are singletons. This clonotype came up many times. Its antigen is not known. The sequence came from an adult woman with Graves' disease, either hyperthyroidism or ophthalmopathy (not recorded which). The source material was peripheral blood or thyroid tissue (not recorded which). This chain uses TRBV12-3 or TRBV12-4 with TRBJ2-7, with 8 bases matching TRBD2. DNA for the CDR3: TGTGCCAGCAGTTCGAGGGGACTAGGTCTAGGCGAGCAGTACTTC. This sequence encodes CASSSRGLGLGEQYF.